This T cell receptor (beta chain) was retrieved from a study of PD-1 blockade in classical Hodgkin lymphoma. Regarding the study as a whole: Partial responders and progressors had significantly lower baseline TCR diversity. Relapsed/refractory patients reportedly had lower baseline diversity than newly diagnosed patients. The study found that TCR diversity rose significantly by C4D1 in CD4+ but not CD8+ cells. Underlying causes for the observed repertoire differences were not defined, possibly disease activity or prior therapy.

Germline V gene lookup returns CDR1 MNHNS and CDR2 SASEGT. Trimming took 6 bases from V and 3 from J, leaving 16 bases between them. The CDR3 has 15 residues. Time point denoted: cycle 4 day 1 (C4D1), after less than seven weeks of nivolumab. Following autologous stem cell transplantation, relapse occurred in every patient, and exposure to brentuximab vedotin varied. Details on this clone: Its antigen is undetermined.

Sequencing used immunoSEQ multiplex PCR; TCRdb keeps in-frame clones, though not all of them. The table records 15,000 to 20,000 clones, 80% of them present only once. The V gene is TRBV6-1, the J gene TRBJ2-3; D might be TRBD2 (6 bases). The sample here was peripheral blood mononuclear cells (PBMCs), taken before the fourth cycle of nivolumab. The TCR was taken from a human donor with classical Hodgkin lymphoma. CDR3 protein: CASSLGGKGTDTQYF. CDR3 nucleotide sequence: TGTGCCAGCAGCTTGGGGGGTAAAGGGACAGATACGCAGTATTTT.